This TCR beta chain was profiled in a study of blood T cell repertoires in COVID-19 (dated by TCRdb to 2018 to 2021). Background for the entire study: The collaborator samples originated in the United States, Italy and Spain and spanned the acute and convalescent phases of COVID-19. The samples were drawn from the first 160 participants of the ongoing ImmuneRACE study and from roughly 1,300 subjects provided by 6 global collaborators. The repertoires were released in a freely available public database intended as a resource for research on the immune response to SARS-CoV-2. The dataset comprised deeply sampled blood TCRbeta repertoires from subjects exposed to, actively infected with, or recovered from COVID-19. The prospective study material was composed of cDNA or gDNA derived from T cells, B-cell-depleted T cells, or PBMCs. The sample metadata nearly always contained a de-identified subject ID, COVID-19 status, age in years and sex. HLA class I and class II types, where available, came from metadata supplied by the sample provider rather than from assay-based typing. Overall study results and their limits: The quantity of clinical and demographic metadata differed by source and by participant and was supplied without curation.

In the germline V gene, CDR1 corresponds to MGHDK and CDR2 to SYGVNS. The CDR3 runs 15 residues from the cysteine to the phenylalanine. The DNA shown is the 45-base CDR3, in frame from base 1. V ends up 7 bases short and J 11 bases short, with an unmatched junction base count of 14. A note on this clone: Its target antigen remains unknown. Base qualities are missing; no much larger clone stands one base away.

In Seattle, one collaborating source enrolled patients while the infection was active and tracked those patients longitudinally over the course of disease. Collaborating institutions collected whole blood in K2EDTA tubes following their own protocols. For TCRbeta analysis, collaborator samples were shipped as frozen whole blood, as isolated PBMCs, or as DNA extracted from either sample type. TCRbeta CDR3 regions were amplified from genomic DNA using the immunoSEQ Assay, a bias-controlled multiplex PCR. In the authors' own workflow: The number of nucleated cells in each sample was estimated by amplification of reference gene primers within the assay. Sequence reads were collapsed and filtered to measure the absolute abundance of every unique TCRbeta CDR3 rearrangement. For each sample, productive Simpson clonality was calculated by taking the square root of Simpson's diversity index across productive rearrangements. The table was pulled from immuneACCESS by TCRdb, which kept in-frame rearrangements only. Such tables lose some clones; where checked, under half of the loss comes from unresolved V genes, and the rest has no known cause. Clonal size and the V and J genes are those of that table, whereas D and trimming came from the DNA. This sample comprises 48,000 or so clones, around 84% of them detected only once. 2% to 3% of the sample belongs to the ten largest clones.

The rearranged segments are TRBV25-1 and TRBJ2-1, with TRBD1 matching 10 junction bases. The sequence was obtained from an elderly woman with COVID-19, enrolled during active disease. The sequencing input was peripheral blood. The sequenced DNA is TGTGCCAGCAAACCCGGGACAGGGGTAGAGAGGAAGCAGTTCTTC. Protein translation: CASKPGTGVERKQFF.